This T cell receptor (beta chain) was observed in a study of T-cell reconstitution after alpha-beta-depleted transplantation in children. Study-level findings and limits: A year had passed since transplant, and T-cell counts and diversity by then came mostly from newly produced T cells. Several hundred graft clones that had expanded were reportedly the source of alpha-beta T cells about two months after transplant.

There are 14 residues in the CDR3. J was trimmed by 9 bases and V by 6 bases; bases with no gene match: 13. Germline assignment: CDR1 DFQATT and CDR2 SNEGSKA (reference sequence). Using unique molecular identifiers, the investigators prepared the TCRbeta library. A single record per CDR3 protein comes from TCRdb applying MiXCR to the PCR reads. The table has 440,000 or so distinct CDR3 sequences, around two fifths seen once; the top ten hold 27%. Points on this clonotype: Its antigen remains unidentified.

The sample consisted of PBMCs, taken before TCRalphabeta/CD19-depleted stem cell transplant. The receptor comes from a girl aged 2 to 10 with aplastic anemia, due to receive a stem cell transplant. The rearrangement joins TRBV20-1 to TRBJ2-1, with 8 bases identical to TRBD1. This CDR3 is CSASTGEGVVEQFF. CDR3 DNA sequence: TGCAGTGCGTCGACAGGGGAAGGGGTCGTTGAGCAGTTCTTC.